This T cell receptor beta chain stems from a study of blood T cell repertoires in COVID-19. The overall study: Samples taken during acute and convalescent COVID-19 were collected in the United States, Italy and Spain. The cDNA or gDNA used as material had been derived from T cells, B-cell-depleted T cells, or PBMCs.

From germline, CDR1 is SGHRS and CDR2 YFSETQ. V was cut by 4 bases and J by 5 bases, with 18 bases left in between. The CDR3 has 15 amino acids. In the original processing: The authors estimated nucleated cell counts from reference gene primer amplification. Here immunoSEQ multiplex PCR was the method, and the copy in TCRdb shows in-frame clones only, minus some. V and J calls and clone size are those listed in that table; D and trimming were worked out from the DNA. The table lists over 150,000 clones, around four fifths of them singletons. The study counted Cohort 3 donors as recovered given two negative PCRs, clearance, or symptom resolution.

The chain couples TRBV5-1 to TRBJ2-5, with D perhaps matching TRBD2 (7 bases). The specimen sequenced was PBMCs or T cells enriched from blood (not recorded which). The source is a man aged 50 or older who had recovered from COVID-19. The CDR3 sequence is CASSIQGGVVETQYF. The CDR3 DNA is TGCGCCAGCAGCATACAGGGAGGGGTGGTGGAGACCCAGTACTTC.